This record covers a single T cell receptor beta chain. This record belongs to a study of blood T cell repertoires in COVID-19. Study overall: COVID-19 samples collected from the United States, Italy and Spain covered acute and convalescent phases. Sources were T cells, B-cell-depleted T cells, or PBMCs; the material itself was cDNA or gDNA.

Seattle enrolled patients during active infection and tracked them longitudinally. Study processing details: The authors estimated nucleated cell counts from reference gene primer amplification. The data were produced by immunoSEQ multiplex PCR, yet TCRdb's version contains in-frame clones alone and is incomplete. The V and J calls and clone size were taken over from that table, and D and trimming were inferred from the DNA. The sample yields approximately 80,000 clones, 85% seen once. The origin of this receptor is a man between 50 and 59 years old with COVID-19, enrolled during active disease. Material for sequencing was peripheral blood.

CDR3: CASSLWGLGDSPLHF. As DNA, the CDR3 is TGTGCCAGCAGCTTATGGGGTCTCGGGGATTCACCCCTCCACTTT. This chain joins TRBV7-3 and TRBJ1-6; D uncertain. CDR1 is SGHTA, CDR2 FQGTGA, per germline. The CDR3 has 15 amino acids. V lost 2 bases and J lost 8, with 13 bases in between.